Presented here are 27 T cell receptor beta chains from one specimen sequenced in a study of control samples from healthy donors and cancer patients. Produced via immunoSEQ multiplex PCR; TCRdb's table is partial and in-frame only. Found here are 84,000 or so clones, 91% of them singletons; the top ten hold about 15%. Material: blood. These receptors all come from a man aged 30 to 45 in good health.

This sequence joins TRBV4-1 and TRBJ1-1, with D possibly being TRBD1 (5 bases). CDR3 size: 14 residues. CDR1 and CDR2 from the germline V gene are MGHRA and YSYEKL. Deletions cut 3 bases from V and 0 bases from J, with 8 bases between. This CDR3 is CASSHRGLNTEAFF. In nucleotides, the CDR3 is TGCGCCAGCAGCCATCGGGGGTTGAACACTGAAGCTTTCTTT.

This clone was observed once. The CDR3 is CASSLRAGFYGYTF. The CDR3 DNA reads TGTGCCAGCAGCTTGAGAGCAGGGTTCTATGGCTACACCTTC. The chain recombines TRBV5-6 with TRBJ1-2; D perhaps matches TRBD1 (5 bases). This CDR3 is built from 14 residues. From germline, CDR1 is SGHDT and CDR2 YYEEEE. V lost 1 base, J lost 4 bases, and 11 bases lay in between.

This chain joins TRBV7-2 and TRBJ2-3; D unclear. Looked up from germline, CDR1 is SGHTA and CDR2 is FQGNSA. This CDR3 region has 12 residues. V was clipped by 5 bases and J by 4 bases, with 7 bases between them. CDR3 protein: CASSPVADTQYF. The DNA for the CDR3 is TGTGCCAGCAGCCCAGTCGCAGATACGCAGTATTTT.

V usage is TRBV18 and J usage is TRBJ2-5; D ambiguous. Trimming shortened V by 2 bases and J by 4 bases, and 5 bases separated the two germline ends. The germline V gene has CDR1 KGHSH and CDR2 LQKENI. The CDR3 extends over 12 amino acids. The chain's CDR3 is CASSPDRETQYF. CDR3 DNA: TGTGCCAGCTCACCAGACCGAGAGACCCAGTACTTC.

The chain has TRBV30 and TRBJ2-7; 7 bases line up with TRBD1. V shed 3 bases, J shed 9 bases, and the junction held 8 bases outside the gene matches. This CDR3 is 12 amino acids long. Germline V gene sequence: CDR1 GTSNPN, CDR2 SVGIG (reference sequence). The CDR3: CAWRTTGKVQYF. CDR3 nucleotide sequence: TGTGCCTGGAGGACGACAGGGAAGGTGCAGTACTTC. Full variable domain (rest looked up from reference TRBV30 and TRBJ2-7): SQTIHQWPATLVQPVGSPLSLECTVEGTSNPNLYWYRQAAGRGLQLLFYSVGIGQISSEVPQNLSASRPQDRQFILSSKKLLLSDSGFYLCAWRTTGKVQYFGPGTRLTVT.

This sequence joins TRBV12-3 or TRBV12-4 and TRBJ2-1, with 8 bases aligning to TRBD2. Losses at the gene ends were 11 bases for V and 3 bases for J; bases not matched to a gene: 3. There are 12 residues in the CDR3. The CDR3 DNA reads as TGTGCCGGCGGGACTAGCTACAATGAGCAGTTCTTC. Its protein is CAGGTSYNEQFF.

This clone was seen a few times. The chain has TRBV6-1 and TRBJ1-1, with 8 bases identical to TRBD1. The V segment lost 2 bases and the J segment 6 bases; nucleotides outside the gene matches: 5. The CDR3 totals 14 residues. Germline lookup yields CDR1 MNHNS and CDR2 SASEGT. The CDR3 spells CASSEIDRGPEAFF. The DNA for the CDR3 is TGTGCCAGCAGTGAAATCGACAGGGGCCCTGAAGCTTTCTTT.

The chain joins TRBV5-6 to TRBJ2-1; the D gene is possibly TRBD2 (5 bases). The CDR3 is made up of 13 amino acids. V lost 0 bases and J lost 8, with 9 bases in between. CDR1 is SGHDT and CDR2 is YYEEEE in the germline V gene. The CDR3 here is CASSLGGPYEQFF. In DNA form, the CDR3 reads TGTGCCAGCAGCTTGGGCGGGCCCTATGAGCAGTTCTTC.

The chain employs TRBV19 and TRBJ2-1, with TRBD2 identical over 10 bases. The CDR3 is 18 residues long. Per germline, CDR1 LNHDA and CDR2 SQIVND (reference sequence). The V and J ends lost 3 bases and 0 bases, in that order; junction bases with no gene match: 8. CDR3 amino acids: CASSIGLAEGNSYNEQFF. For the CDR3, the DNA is TGTGCCAGTAGTATTGGACTAGCGGAAGGCAACTCCTACAATGAGCAGTTCTTC.

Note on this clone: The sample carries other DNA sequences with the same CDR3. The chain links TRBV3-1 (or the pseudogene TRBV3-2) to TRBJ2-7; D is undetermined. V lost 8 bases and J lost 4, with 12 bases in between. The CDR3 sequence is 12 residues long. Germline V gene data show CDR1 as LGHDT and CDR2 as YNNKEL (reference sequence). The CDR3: CASSRGSYEQYF. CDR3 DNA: TGTGCCAGCTCCCGAGGCAGTTACGAGCAGTACTTC.

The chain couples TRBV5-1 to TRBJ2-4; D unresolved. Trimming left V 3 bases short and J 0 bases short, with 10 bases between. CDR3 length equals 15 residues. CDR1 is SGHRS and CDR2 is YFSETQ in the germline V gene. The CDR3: CASSSDTLAKNIQYF. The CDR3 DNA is TGCGCCAGCAGCTCCGATACACTAGCCAAAAACATTCAGTACTTC.

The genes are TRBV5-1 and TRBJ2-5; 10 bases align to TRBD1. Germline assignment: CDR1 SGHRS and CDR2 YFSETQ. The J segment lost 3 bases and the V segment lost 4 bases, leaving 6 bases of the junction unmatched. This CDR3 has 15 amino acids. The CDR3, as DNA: TGCGCCAGCAGCCGGGGAGGGACAGGGGAAGAGACCCAGTACTTC. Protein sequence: CASSRGGTGEETQYF.

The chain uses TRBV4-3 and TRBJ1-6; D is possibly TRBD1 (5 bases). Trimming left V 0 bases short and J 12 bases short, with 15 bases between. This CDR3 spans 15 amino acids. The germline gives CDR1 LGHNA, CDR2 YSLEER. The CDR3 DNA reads TGCGCCAGCAGCCAAGAACAGGCTTCCCGGGGACCCCTCCACTTT. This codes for CASSQEQASRGPLHF.

The CDR3 DNA is TGTGCCACCAGCAGAGGGAAGGGGTTCGGTGGCTACACCTTC. This codes for CATSRGKGFGGYTF. V gene TRBV15 combines with J gene TRBJ1-2, with D perhaps TRBD1 (5 bases). CDR3 length: 14 residues. V was clipped by 1 base and J by 7 bases, with 13 bases between them. The germline V gene has CDR1 LNHNV and CDR2 YYDKDF (reference sequence).

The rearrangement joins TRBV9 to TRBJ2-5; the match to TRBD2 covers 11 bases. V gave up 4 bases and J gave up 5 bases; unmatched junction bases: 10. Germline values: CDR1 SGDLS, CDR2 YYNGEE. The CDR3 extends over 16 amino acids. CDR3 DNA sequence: TGTGCCAGCAGCTCCGGGACTAGCGGAAGCTCGGAGACCCAGTACTTC. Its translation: CASSSGTSGSSETQYF.

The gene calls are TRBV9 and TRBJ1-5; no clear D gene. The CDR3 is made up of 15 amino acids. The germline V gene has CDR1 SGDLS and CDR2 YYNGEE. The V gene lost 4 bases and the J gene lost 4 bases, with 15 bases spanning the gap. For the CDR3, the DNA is TGTGCCAGCAGCTCCGGCCCTCTGGGGAATCAGCCCCAGCATTTT. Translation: CASSSGPLGNQPQHF.

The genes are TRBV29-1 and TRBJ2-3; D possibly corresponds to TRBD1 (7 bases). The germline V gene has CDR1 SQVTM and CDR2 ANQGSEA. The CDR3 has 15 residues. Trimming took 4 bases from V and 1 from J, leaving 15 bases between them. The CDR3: CSVVRQGLGTDTQYF. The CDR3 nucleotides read TGCAGCGTTGTTAGACAGGGACTTGGCACAGATACGCAGTATTTT.

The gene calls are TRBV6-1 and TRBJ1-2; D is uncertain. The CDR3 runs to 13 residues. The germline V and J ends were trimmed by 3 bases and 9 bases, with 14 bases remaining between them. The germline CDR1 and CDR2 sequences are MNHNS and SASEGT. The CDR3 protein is CASSDGVKLRYTF. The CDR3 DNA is TGTGCCAGCAGTGATGGGGTAAAATTACGCTACACCTTC.

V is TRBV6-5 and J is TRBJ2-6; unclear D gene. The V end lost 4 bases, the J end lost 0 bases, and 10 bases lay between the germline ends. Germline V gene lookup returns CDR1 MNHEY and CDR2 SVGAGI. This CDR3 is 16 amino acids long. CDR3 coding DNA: TGTGCCAGCAGTTCTAGTAGGGACTCTGGGGCCAACGTCCTGACTTTC. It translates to CASSSSRDSGANVLTF.

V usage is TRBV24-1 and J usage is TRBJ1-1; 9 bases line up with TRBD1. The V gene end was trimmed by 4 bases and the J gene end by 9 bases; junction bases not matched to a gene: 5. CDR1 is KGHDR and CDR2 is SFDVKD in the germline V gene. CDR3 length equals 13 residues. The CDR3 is CATSEGTGLKAFF. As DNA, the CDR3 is TGTGCCACCAGTGAGGGGACAGGGCTTAAAGCTTTCTTT.

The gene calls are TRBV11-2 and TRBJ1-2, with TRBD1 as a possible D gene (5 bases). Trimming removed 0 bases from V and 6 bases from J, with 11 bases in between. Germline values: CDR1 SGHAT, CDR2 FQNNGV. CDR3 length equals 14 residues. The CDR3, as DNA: TGTGCCAGCAGCTTAGAAGTTCAGGGAGATGGCTACACCTTC. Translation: CASSLEVQGDGYTF.

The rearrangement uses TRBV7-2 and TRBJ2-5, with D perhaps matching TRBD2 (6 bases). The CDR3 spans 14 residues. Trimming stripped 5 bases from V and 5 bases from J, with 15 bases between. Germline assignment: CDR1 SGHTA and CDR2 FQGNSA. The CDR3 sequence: CASSLGGVGETQYF. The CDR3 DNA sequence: TGTGCCAGCAGCCTCGGCGGGGTAGGGGAGACCCAGTACTTC.

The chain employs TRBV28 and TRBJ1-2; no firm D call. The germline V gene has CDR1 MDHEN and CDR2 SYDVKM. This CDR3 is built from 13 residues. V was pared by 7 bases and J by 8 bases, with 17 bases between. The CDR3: CASTGLGIRGYTF. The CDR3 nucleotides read TGTGCCAGCACAGGACTGGGGATTAGGGGCTACACCTTC.

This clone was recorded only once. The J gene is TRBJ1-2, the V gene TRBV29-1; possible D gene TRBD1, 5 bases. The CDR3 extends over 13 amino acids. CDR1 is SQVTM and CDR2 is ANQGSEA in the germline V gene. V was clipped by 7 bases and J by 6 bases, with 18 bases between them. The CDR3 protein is CSGKEDSSNGYTF. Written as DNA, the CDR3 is TGCAGCGGGAAGGAAGACAGCTCAAATGGCTACACCTTC.

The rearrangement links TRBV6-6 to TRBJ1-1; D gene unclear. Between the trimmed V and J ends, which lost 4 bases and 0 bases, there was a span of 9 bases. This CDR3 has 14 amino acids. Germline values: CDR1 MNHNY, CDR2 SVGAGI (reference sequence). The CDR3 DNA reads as TGTGCCAGCAGTTCTCGCGGAGTGAACACTGAAGCTTTCTTT. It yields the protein CASSSRGVNTEAFF.

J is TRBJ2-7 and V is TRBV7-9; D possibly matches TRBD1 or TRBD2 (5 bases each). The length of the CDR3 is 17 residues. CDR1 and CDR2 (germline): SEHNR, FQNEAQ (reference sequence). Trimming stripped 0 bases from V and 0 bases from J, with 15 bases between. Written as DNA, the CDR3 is TGTGCCAGCAGCTTAGCGGGGTGGGGACGCAGCTCCTACGAGCAGTACTTC. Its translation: CASSLAGWGRSSYEQYF.

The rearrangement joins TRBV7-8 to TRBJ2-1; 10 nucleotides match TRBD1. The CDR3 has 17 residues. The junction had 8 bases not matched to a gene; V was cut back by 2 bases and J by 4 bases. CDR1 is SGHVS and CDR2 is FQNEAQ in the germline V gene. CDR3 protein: CASSLRGRDRGYNEQFF. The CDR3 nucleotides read TGTGCCAGCAGCTTAAGGGGACGGGACAGGGGTTACAATGAGCAGTTCTTC. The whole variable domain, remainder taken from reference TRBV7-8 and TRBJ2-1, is GAGVSQSPRYKVAKRGQDVALRCDPISGHVSLFWYQQALGQGPEFLTYFQNEAQLDKSGLPSDRFFAERPEGSVSTLKIQRTQQEDSAVYLCASSLRGRDRGYNEQFFGPGTRLTVL.